This TCR beta chain was profiled in a study of shared clonotypes between healthy human individuals. Germline V CDR1 and CDR2: SGHTS, YDEGEE. This CDR3 has 13 amino acids. V gave up 2 bases and J gave up 9 bases, with 12 bases separating them. Clones were sequenced by immunoSEQ multiplex PCR, and TCRdb holds only the in-frame ones, with some missing. The top ten clones hold less than 0.12% of a sample with hundreds of thousands of clones, 95% to 97% of them seen once. Terminally differentiated effector memory CD45RA+ cells were excluded by CCR7 positive selection of CD45RO-negative cells. Sequenced material: naive CD8+ T cells sorted from blood. The chain carries TRBV5-8 and TRBJ1-5; D is undetermined. The receptor was isolated from a woman in her 30s in good health. The CDR3 nucleotides read TGTGCCAGCAGCTTACCATTTTTTCTGCCCCAGCATTTT. It is translated as CASSLPFFLPQHF.